The 8 T cell receptor beta chains in this list originate from one sample, sequenced in a study of CD8 T cells in Susac syndrome (dated by TCRdb to the late 2010s). The library was prepared using the immunoSEQ multiplex PCR assay. RNA was extracted using the RNeasy kit, and 0.5 to 1 microgram was reverse transcribed with random hexamers. TCRdb passed the public sequencing reads through fastp at Q25 and MiXCR, retaining productive beta sequences. Rows are combined by CDR3 protein, so each entry shows the most common genes and DNA. This sample is represented by roughly 130,000 distinct CDR3 sequences; 90% to 95% of them were singletons. The top ten hold more than 0.09% of the sample. Material for sequencing was CD4+ T cells from PBMCs. These receptors all come from a human donor in good health.

V is TRBV3-1 and J is TRBJ2-6; unclear D gene. There are 14 residues in the CDR3. V was shortened by 4 bases and J by 4 bases, with 8 bases between the two germline ends. CDR1 LGHDT and CDR2 YNNKEL come from the germline V gene (reference sequence). CDR3 DNA sequence: TGTGCCAGCAGCCGCCGGATAGGGGCCAACGTCCTGACTTTC. Its translation is CASSRRIGANVLTF.

V is TRBV6-5 and J is TRBJ2-5, with D possibly TRBD1 on 5 matching bases. From germline, CDR1 is MNHEY and CDR2 SVGAGI. This CDR3 spans 11 amino acids. V gave up 7 bases and J gave up 7 bases, with 10 bases separating them. The CDR3 DNA is TGTGCCAGCAACCAGCAGGGGACCCAGTACTTC. Residues: CASNQQGTQYF.

The rearrangement joins TRBV9 to TRBJ2-7; D gene uncertain. Germline loops: CDR1 SGDLS, CDR2 YYNGEE. V was trimmed by 4 bases and J by 3 bases, leaving 14 bases between them. This CDR3 is 14 amino acids long. As DNA, the CDR3 is TGTGCCAGCAGCACGGGCCCCACGAGCTACGAGCAGTACTTC. Its translation: CASSTGPTSYEQYF.

The chain is built from TRBV12-3 or TRBV12-4 and TRBJ2-5, with D maybe TRBD2 (6 bases). This CDR3 has 13 residues. Trimming took off 6 bases at V and 5 bases at J, with 13 bases between the two ends. The CDR3, as DNA: TGTGCCAGCAGGCGTTGGGGGGTTGAGACCCAGTACTTC. Its protein product is CASRRWGVETQYF.

This clonotype occurred once. V is TRBV11-2 and J is TRBJ2-7; 9 positions match TRBD1. This CDR3 is 15 amino acids long. J was trimmed by 3 bases and V by 7 bases; bases with no gene match: 10. Germline CDR1 and CDR2: SGHAT and FQNNGV. Here the CDR3 DNA reads TGTGCCAGCACCCTAGAGACAGGGGGATACTACGAGCAGTACTTC. Translating gives CASTLETGGYYEQYF.

This chain uses TRBV15 with TRBJ2-5; 7 positions match TRBD1. This CDR3 spans 16 amino acids. Unmatched junction bases numbered 7, after V lost 1 base and J lost 2 bases. CDR1 is LNHNV and CDR2 is YYDKDF in the germline V gene (reference sequence). This chain's CDR3 is CATSRGLWDSQETQYF. The CDR3 bases are TGTGCCACCAGCAGAGGTCTGTGGGACAGTCAAGAGACCCAGTACTTC.

The chain combines TRBV12-3 or TRBV12-4 with TRBJ2-5; the D gene is possibly TRBD1 (6 bases). Trimming took off 6 bases at V and 5 bases at J, with 13 bases between the two ends. The CDR3 is 13 residues long. CDR3 DNA: TGTGCCAGCAGGCCTACAGGGACGGAGACCCAGTACTTC. Translating it yields CASRPTGTETQYF.

CDR3 coding DNA: TGCAGTGCTAGAGATCAACAGGGCGCCAAAAACATTCAGTACTTC. Amino acid sequence: CSARDQQGAKNIQYF. This rearrangement joins TRBV20-1 to TRBJ2-4; perhaps TRBD1 as D (6 bases). Germline V lookup: CDR1 DFQATT, CDR2 SNEGSKA (reference sequence). The CDR3 extends over 15 amino acids. V was clipped by 0 bases and J by 1 base, with 10 bases between them.